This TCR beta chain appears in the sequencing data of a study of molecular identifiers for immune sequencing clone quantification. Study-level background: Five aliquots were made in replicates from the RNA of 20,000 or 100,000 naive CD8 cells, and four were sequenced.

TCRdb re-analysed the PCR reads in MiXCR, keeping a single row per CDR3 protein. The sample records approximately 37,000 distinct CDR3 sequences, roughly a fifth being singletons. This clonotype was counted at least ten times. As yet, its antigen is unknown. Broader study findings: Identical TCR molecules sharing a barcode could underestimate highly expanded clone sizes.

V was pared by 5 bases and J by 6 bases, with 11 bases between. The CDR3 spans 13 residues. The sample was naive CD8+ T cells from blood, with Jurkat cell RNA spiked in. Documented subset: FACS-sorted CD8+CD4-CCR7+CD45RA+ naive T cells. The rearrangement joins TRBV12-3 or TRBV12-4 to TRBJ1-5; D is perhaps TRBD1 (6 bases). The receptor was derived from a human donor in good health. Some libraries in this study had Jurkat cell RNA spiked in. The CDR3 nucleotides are TGTGCCAGCAGTATACAGGGTATTCAGCCCCAGCATTTT. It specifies CASSIQGIQPQHF.